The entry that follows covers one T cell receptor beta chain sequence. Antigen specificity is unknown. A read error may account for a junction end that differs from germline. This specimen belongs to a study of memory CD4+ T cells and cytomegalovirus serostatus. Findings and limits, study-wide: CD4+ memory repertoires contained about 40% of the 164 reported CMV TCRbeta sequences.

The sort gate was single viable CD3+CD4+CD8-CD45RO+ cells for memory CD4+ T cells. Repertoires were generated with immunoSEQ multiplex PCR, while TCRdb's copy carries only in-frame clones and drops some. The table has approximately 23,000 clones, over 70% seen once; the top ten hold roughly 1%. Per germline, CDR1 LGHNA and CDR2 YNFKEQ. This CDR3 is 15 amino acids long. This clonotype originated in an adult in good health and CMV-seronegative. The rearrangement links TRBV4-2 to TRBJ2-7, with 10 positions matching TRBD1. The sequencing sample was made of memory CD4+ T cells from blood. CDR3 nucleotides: TGTGCCAGCAGCGAAGACAGGGGGCGATTCTACGAGCAGTACTTC. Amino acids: CASSEDRGRFYEQYF.